The 26 T cell receptor beta chains below all came from one sample that was sequenced in a study of CD8 T cells in Susac syndrome. Reverse transcription used roughly 0.45 to 1 ug RNA and random hexamers. TCRdb re-derived calls from the immunoSEQ multiplex PCR reads in MiXCR, one entry per CDR3 protein. The profile shows some 140,000 distinct CDR3 sequences, around 91% of them singletons. Sequencing input: CD8+ T cells from PBMCs. The receptors come from a human donor with multiple sclerosis.

The rearrangement joins TRBV29-1 to TRBJ2-3; 7 bases are a match to TRBD1. Trimming cost V 0 bases and J 0 bases; bases outside gene matches: 3. The CDR3 length is 15 residues. Germline assignment: CDR1 SQVTM and CDR2 ANQGSEA. This CDR3 reads CSVEDVTGSTDTQYF. The CDR3 DNA reads as TGCAGCGTTGAAGATGTGACAGGGAGCACAGATACGCAGTATTTT.

V is TRBV27 and J is TRBJ1-2; D is undetermined. This CDR3 is 13 amino acids long. V lost 4 bases and J 1 base, leaving 7 bases between the germline ends. CDR1 MNHEY and CDR2 SMNVEV come from the germline V gene (reference sequence). The CDR3 region is CASSWALNYGYTF. The DNA for the CDR3 is TGTGCCAGCAGTTGGGCCCTTAACTATGGCTACACCTTC.

This chain links TRBV9 with TRBJ2-3, with TRBD2 as a possible D gene (5 bases). V was clipped by 3 bases and J by 5 bases, with 16 bases between them. Per germline, CDR1 SGDLS and CDR2 YYNGEE. This CDR3 has 15 residues. The CDR3, as DNA: TGTGCCAGCAGCGACTCCAGCGGCCGGGGAGATACGCAGTATTTT. Its protein product is CASSDSSGRGDTQYF. The entire variable domain, with the rest obtained from reference TRBV9 and TRBJ2-3, is as follows: DSGVTQTPKHLITATGQRVTLRCSPRSGDLSVYWYQQSLDQGLQFLIQYYNGEERAKGNILERFSAQQFPDLHSELNLSSLELGDSALYFCASSDSSGRGDTQYFGPGTRLTVL.

The rearrangement uses TRBV20-1 and TRBJ2-7; TRBD2 matches 9 bases. Germline assignment: CDR1 DFQATT and CDR2 SNEGSKA (reference sequence). V trimming: 3 bases; J trimming: 1 base; junction bases outside the gene matches: 1. The CDR3 has 13 residues. The CDR3 sequence is CSARTSGSYEQYF. CDR3 bases: TGCAGTGCTAGGACTAGCGGATCCTACGAGCAGTACTTC.

The gene calls are TRBV19 and TRBJ2-5; 7 positions agree with TRBD2. The CDR3 covers 14 residues. The V and J ends lost 8 bases and 4 bases, in that order; junction bases with no gene match: 10. Germline-derived CDR1 and CDR2 are LNHDA and SQIVND (reference sequence). Here the CDR3 reads CASRGVPDRETQYF. CDR3 DNA: TGTGCCAGTCGGGGGGTCCCCGACAGAGAGACCCAGTACTTC.

The chain links TRBV24-1 to TRBJ2-3; D call uncertain. Germline V lookup: CDR1 KGHDR, CDR2 SFDVKD. The V and J ends lost 4 bases and 2 bases respectively, with 3 bases between them. The length of the CDR3 is 12 residues. The CDR3 DNA reads as TGTGCCACCAGTGACCACACAGATACGCAGTATTTT. Its protein product is CATSDHTDTQYF.

The CDR3 loop reads CASSIGTGVGNEQFF. CDR3 DNA sequence: TGTGCCAGTAGTATAGGGACGGGAGTGGGAAATGAGCAGTTCTTC. The chain employs TRBV19 and TRBJ2-1; maybe TRBD2 (6 bases). The V and J ends lost 1 base and 7 bases respectively, with 14 bases between them. CDR3 length equals 15 residues. CDR1 LNHDA and CDR2 SQIVND come from the germline V gene (reference sequence).

This clonotype came up once. The chain has TRBV7-9 and TRBJ2-7; no definite D call. Germline V gives CDR1 SEHNR, CDR2 FQNEAQ (reference sequence). The V gene lost 2 bases and the J gene lost 3 bases, with 11 bases spanning the gap. There are 14 residues in the CDR3. This chain's CDR3 is CASSLPLSSYEQYF. DNA of the CDR3: TGTGCCAGCAGCTTACCTTTGTCGAGCTACGAGCAGTACTTC.

The genes are TRBV4-1 and TRBJ2-7, with D possibly being TRBD1 or TRBD2 (5 bases each). Trimming cost V 5 bases and J 7 bases, with 12 bases left between them. The CDR3 has 12 amino acids. Germline CDR1 reads MGHRA; CDR2 reads YSYEKL. The CDR3 spells CASSFRDQEQYF. The CDR3 nucleotides are TGCGCCAGCAGCTTCCGGGACCAGGAGCAGTACTTC.

This sequence joins TRBV20-1 and TRBJ2-5; D gene ambiguous. The length of the CDR3 is 15 residues. Trimming left V 0 bases short and J 2 bases short, with 13 bases between. Per germline, CDR1 DFQATT and CDR2 SNEGSKA (reference sequence). CDR3 in amino acids: CSARDFDQPQETQYF. DNA of the CDR3: TGCAGTGCTAGAGATTTCGACCAACCTCAAGAGACCCAGTACTTC.

The chain links TRBV11-2 to TRBJ2-3; no reliable D call. The CDR3 consists of 17 residues. V was shortened by 4 bases and J by 0 bases, with 17 bases between the two germline ends. CDR1 is SGHAT, CDR2 FQNNGV, per germline. CDR3 nucleotide sequence: TGTGCCAGCAGCTCCTTACCTCCTGCCGCGAGCACAGATACGCAGTATTTT. It is translated as CASSSLPPAASTDTQYF. Filled out from reference TRBV11-2 and TRBJ2-3, the complete variable domain reads EAGVAQSPRYKIIEKRQSVAFWCNPISGHATLYWYQQILGQGPKLLIQFQNNGVVDDSQLPKDRFSAERLKGVDSTLKIQPAKLEDSAVYLCASSSLPPAASTDTQYFGPGTRLTVL.

V is TRBV24-1 and J is TRBJ2-1, with 9 bases fitting TRBD1. The V gene end was trimmed by 5 bases and the J gene end by 8 bases; junction bases not matched to a gene: 9. This CDR3 comprises 15 residues. Germline-derived CDR1 and CDR2 are KGHDR and SFDVKD. The CDR3 region has the DNA TGTGCCACCAGTGCCCAGGGACAGGGCGGGCATGAGCAGTTCTTC. Translation: CATSAQGQGGHEQFF.

This chain connects TRBV7-9 to TRBJ1-1, with D perhaps matching TRBD1 (5 bases). The CDR3 spans 16 residues. V gave up 4 bases and J gave up 1 base, with 16 bases separating them. Per the germline V gene, CDR1 is SEHNR and CDR2 is FQNEAQ (reference sequence). The CDR3 DNA is TGTGCCAGCAGCTCTCCTTCTACGCAGGGGAACACTGAAGCTTTCTTT. Its protein product is CASSSPSTQGNTEAFF. Full variable domain (outside the CDR3, taken from reference TRBV7-9 and TRBJ1-1): DTGVSQNPRHKITKRGQNVTFRCDPISEHNRLYWYRQTLGQGPEFLTYFQNEAQLEKSRLLSDRFSAERPKGSFSTLEIQRTEQGDSAMYLCASSSPSTQGNTEAFFGQGTRLTVV.

The sample holds one count of this clonotype. This rearrangement joins TRBV27 to TRBJ2-7; maybe TRBD2 (6 bases). Germline values: CDR1 MNHEY, CDR2 SMNVEV (reference sequence). The CDR3 is made up of 13 amino acids. V shed 9 bases and J shed 4 bases, with 16 bases lying between them. CDR3 amino acids: CASSRTTVYEQYF. CDR3 nucleotides: TGTGCCAGTTCCAGGACTACCGTTTACGAGCAGTACTTC.

The CDR3 DNA reads TGTGCCAGCAGCCCTGGACAGGGAACCTACGAGCAGTACTTC. Translation: CASSPGQGTYEQYF. The chain couples TRBV7-6 to TRBJ2-7; 8 bases map to TRBD1. The length of the CDR3 is 14 residues. V was clipped by 5 bases and J by 2 bases; unmatched bases: 5. The germline CDR1 and CDR2 sequences are SGHVS and FNYEAQ.

V gene TRBV7-8 combines with J gene TRBJ2-7; D remains unclear. The CDR3 sequence is 15 residues long. V shed 7 bases and J shed 0 bases, with 16 bases lying between them. Germline CDR1 and CDR2: SGHVS and FQNEAQ. CDR3 DNA sequence: TGTGCCAGCACTCCCTCGGGTCGTAGCTCCTACGAGCAGTACTTC. This codes for CASTPSGRSSYEQYF.

The V call is TRBV7-9, the J call TRBJ2-1; D perhaps matches TRBD2 (5 bases). This CDR3 is built from 15 residues. Germline CDR1 is SEHNR and CDR2 is FQNEAQ (reference sequence). V gave up 3 bases and J gave up 6 bases, with 15 bases separating them. The CDR3 spells CASSFAVGTSNEQFF. DNA for the CDR3: TGTGCCAGCAGCTTTGCGGTGGGAACTAGCAATGAGCAGTTCTTC.

This clonotype appeared once. This chain links TRBV15 with TRBJ2-3, with D possibly matching TRBD2 (6 bases). The CDR3 extends over 16 amino acids. V was pared by 2 bases and J by 2 bases, with 14 bases between. Germline-derived CDR1 and CDR2 are LNHNV and YYDKDF (reference sequence). This CDR3 reads CATSRPLDYYTDTQYF. DNA of the CDR3: TGTGCCACCAGCAGACCACTGGACTACTACACAGATACGCAGTATTTT.

The gene calls are TRBV7-8 and TRBJ2-4; possible D gene TRBD2, 6 bases. The germline CDR1 and CDR2 sequences are SGHVS and FQNEAQ. Trimming stripped 3 bases from V and 7 bases from J, with 13 bases between. CDR3 length: 14 residues. The CDR3 DNA sequence: TGTGCCAGCAGCTTCGTCGGAGGGCCTAACATTCAGTACTTC. Translation: CASSFVGGPNIQYF.

This clonotype was detected only a few times. The V gene is TRBV6-5, the J gene TRBJ2-2, with TRBD2 as a possible D gene (5 bases). Trimming removed 3 bases at V and 6 bases at J, with 14 bases between. The V gene's germline CDR1 is MNHEY and CDR2 SVGAGI. The CDR3 length is 15 residues. Here the CDR3 reads CASSYSIASAGELFF. The DNA of the CDR3 is TGTGCCAGCAGTTATTCGATAGCGAGTGCCGGGGAGCTGTTTTTT.

This clonotype was seen only a few times. V is TRBV24-1 and J is TRBJ1-5; perhaps TRBD1 as D (5 bases). Germline lookup yields CDR1 KGHDR and CDR2 SFDVKD. V was clipped by 5 bases and J by 2 bases, with 6 bases between them. The CDR3 covers 13 residues. Here the CDR3 DNA reads TGTGCCACCAGTGGGGGGGGCAATCAGCCCCAGCATTTT. Residues: CATSGGGNQPQHF.

The chain links TRBV7-8 to TRBJ2-1; 8 bases agree with TRBD2. The CDR3 extends over 16 amino acids. Germline lookup yields CDR1 SGHVS and CDR2 FQNEAQ. Trimming at V came to 4 bases and at J to 5 bases, leaving 10 bases not matched to a gene. CDR3 nucleotide sequence: TGTGCCAGCAGCTCAACTAGCGGATGGGGGCACAATGAGCAGTTCTTC. Protein product: CASSSTSGWGHNEQFF.

The rearrangement uses TRBV12-3 or TRBV12-4 and TRBJ2-7, with D perhaps matching TRBD2 (7 bases). V was pared by 4 bases and J by 2 bases, with 15 bases between. The CDR3 is made up of 15 amino acids. The CDR3 DNA reads as TGTGCCAGCAGTTCCGGAGGGGGGGCGACCTACGAGCAGTACTTC. Protein sequence: CASSSGGGATYEQYF.

This clonotype has a single count. The chain is built from TRBV29-1 and TRBJ2-1, with D possibly TRBD2 on 6 matching bases. This CDR3 is built from 13 residues. The germline V and J ends were trimmed by 5 bases and 3 bases, with 11 bases remaining between them. From germline, CDR1 is SQVTM and CDR2 ANQGSEA. In DNA form, the CDR3 reads TGCAGCGTTCTCGTGGGGGGCTACAATGAGCAGTTCTTC. Protein: CSVLVGGYNEQFF.

This chain connects TRBV20-1 to TRBJ2-7; 7 bases fit TRBD2. The CDR3 has 12 residues. Germline loops: CDR1 DFQATT, CDR2 SNEGSKA (reference sequence). J was trimmed by 3 bases and V by 6 bases; bases with no gene match: 5. CDR3 nucleotide sequence: TGCAGTGCGAGAACTAGCGTCTACGAGCAGTACTTC. Protein product: CSARTSVYEQYF.

V and J are TRBV14 and TRBJ1-1; D is undetermined. Germline V gene data show CDR1 as SGHDN and CDR2 as FVKESK. V was pared by 2 bases and J by 3 bases, with 10 bases between. This CDR3 spans 14 amino acids. The CDR3 spells CASSQFAKDTEAFF. For the CDR3, the DNA is TGTGCCAGCAGCCAATTTGCTAAAGACACTGAAGCTTTCTTT. Variable domain in full (rest from reference TRBV14 and TRBJ1-1): EAGVTQFPSHSVIEKGQTVTLRCDPISGHDNLYWYRRVMGKEIKFLLHFVKESKQDESGMPNNRFLAERTGGTYSTLKVQPAELEDSGVYFCASSQFAKDTEAFFGQGTRLTVV.